The clone carrying this TCR beta chain has a count of ten or more. Per the authors' pipeline: By means of reference gene primer amplification, nucleated cell counts were estimated. Data came from immunoSEQ multiplex PCR; TCRdb stores just in-frame clones and leaves some out. V, J and clone size derive from that table, while D and trimming were established from the DNA sequence. Of under 250,000 clones in the sample, around 83% were seen once. This sample is drawn from a study of blood T cell repertoires in COVID-19. Study as a whole: Samples representing acute and convalescent COVID-19 were sourced from the United States, Italy and Spain. T cells, B-cell-depleted T cells, or PBMCs supplied cDNA or gDNA.

CDR1 SEHNR and CDR2 FQNEAQ come from the germline V gene (reference sequence). The CDR3 runs 13 residues. V was cut by 5 bases and J by 3 bases, with 11 bases left in between. This TCR came from a woman aged 40 to 49 who had recovered from COVID-19. The V gene is TRBV7-9, the J gene TRBJ2-7; no definite D call. Sequenced sample: peripheral blood. The CDR3 DNA is TGTGCCAGCAGCACAGAAAACCTCTACGAGCAGTACTTC. Amino acids: CASSTENLYEQYF.